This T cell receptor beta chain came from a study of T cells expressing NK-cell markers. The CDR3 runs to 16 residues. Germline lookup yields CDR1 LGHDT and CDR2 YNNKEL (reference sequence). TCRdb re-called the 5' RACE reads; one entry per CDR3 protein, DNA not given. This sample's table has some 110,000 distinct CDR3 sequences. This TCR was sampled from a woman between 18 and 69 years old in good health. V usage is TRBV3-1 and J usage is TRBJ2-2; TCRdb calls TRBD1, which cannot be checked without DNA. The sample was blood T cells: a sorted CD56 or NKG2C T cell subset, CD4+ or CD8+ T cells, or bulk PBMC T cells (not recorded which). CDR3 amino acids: CASSQATGGSTGELFF.